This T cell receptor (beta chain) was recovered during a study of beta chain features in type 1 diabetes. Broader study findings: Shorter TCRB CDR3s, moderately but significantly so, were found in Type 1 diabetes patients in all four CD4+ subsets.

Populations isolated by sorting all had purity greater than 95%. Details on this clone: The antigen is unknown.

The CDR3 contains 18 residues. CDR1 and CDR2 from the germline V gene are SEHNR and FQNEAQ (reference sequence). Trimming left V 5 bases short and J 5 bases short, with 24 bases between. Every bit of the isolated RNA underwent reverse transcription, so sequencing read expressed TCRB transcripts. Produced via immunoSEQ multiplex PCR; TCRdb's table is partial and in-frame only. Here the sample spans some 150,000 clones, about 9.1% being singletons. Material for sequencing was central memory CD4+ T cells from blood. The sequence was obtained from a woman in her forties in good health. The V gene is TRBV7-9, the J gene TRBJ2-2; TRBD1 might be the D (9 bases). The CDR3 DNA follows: TGTGCCAGCAGCCACGCGGCGGGAGGACAGGGGAGGACCGGGGAGCTGTTTTTT. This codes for CASSHAAGGQGRTGELFF.